Listed below are T cell receptor beta chains from one sample, sequenced in a study of blood T cell repertoires in COVID-19. TCRdb's table, derived via immunoSEQ multiplex PCR, lists solely in-frame clones and lacks some. Of about 94,000 clones in the sample, approximately 83% were seen once. The sequenced sample was peripheral blood. These receptors were collected from a man between 60 and 75 years old with acute or convalescent COVID-19. CDR3s include the opening cysteine and the closing phenylalanine or tryptophan.

v_call	j_call	cdr3_aa
TRBV11-2	TRBJ1-1	CASSLVENTEAFF
TRBV24-1	TRBJ2-1	CATSGNRDTVYNEQFF
TRBV4-1	TRBJ1-1	CASTRGEDDTEAFF
TRBV25-1	TRBJ1-1	CASSEIETGPDTEAFF
TRBV5-4	TRBJ2-2	CASSPGTPNTGELFF
TRBV6-5	TRBJ1-2	CASSTGMVGGYTF
TRBV19	TRBJ1-1	CASSIFDSGRVNTEAFF
TRBV7-8	TRBJ2-1	CASSWTSGGAVEQFF
TRBV30	TRBJ1-3	CAWSLKPGQGSGNTIYF
TRBV30	TRBJ2-5	CAWALAPETQYF
TRBV10-3	TRBJ2-7	CAVGDRAYEQYF
TRBV7-9	TRBJ1-1	CASSPEGGFTEAFF
TRBV7-2	TRBJ2-1	CASSLVGLAGGEQFF
TRBV9	TRBJ1-1	CASSVAGDMNTEAFF
TRBV19	TRBJ1-1	CASSIPDTEAFF
TRBV19	TRBJ1-5	CATTEGWSNQPQHF
TRBV7-9	TRBJ1-1	CASSIENRVNTEAFF
TRBV4-1	TRBJ1-4	CASSRGPNEKLFF
TRBV19	TRBJ2-5	CATTDRAGAGETQYF
TRBV19	TRBJ1-2	CASRTTGSYGYTF
TRBV5-3	TRBJ1-3	CAWGGVNTIYF
TRBV15	TRBJ1-5	CATSRVDRASNQPQHF
TRBV9	TRBJ1-5	CASSVGGEDQPQHF
TRBV5-1	TRBJ1-2	CASSLAARGRRDGYTF
TRBV5-8	TRBJ2-7	CASSGAGFPDYEQYF
TRBV7-2	TRBJ2-7	CASSLFQGSEQYF
TRBV6-5	TRBJ2-7	CASSYSGGRDYEQYF
TRBV11-2	TRBJ1-2	CASSLIYQGVYGYTF
TRBV10-1	TRBJ2-1	CASSDLDLWNEQFF
TRBV9	TRBJ1-6	CASSASGTVSSPLHF
TRBV24-1	TRBJ1-1	CATSDWGGTEAFF
TRBV5-8	TRBJ1-2	CASGTGYRRDYGYTF
TRBV5-4	TRBJ1-2	CASSPGGGAEGYGYTF
TRBV9	TRBJ2-3	CASSPPSRVAADTQYF
TRBV3-1/TRBV3-2	TRBJ1-6	CASSQGTGGSSYNSPLHF
TRBV4-3	TRBJ2-1	CASSQADSALYNEQFF
TRBV7-2	TRBJ1-6	CASSLGTGGGSPLHF
TRBV11-1	TRBJ2-5	CASSLAPGGEETQYF
TRBV11-1	TRBJ1-1	CASSASQNTEAFF
TRBV5-6	TRBJ1-5	CASSLAGGNQPQHF
TRBV6-1	TRBJ1-2	CASSETGGDYGYTF
TRBV9	TRBJ1-6	CASSVGQRNSPLHF
TRBV27	TRBJ2-6	CASSILKVTGSGFGANVLTF
TRBV4-1	TRBJ2-7	CASSQDGWGTSYEQYF
TRBV29-1	TRBJ1-2	CSVAGTGGVGYGYTF
TRBV5-1	TRBJ1-1	CASSLQGDTEAFF
TRBV4-1	TRBJ2-7	CASSLGDRGIYEQYF
TRBV7-9	TRBJ1-1	CASSLLAGVSGTEAFF
TRBV6-5	TRBJ1-2	CASSYPTGYGYTF
TRBV5-1	TRBJ1-2	CASSLGSQSVGYTF
TRBV3-1/TRBV3-2	TRBJ2-5	CASSRGGGTQYF
TRBV6-2/TRBV6-3	TRBJ1-3	CASSDWKTRNTIYF
TRBV7-2	TRBJ1-2	CASSPQGQNTNYGYTF
TRBV3-1/TRBV3-2	TRBJ2-3	CASSQRGAASKDTQYF
TRBV9	TRBJ1-1	CASSAPTATNTEAFF